This TCR beta chain came from a study of technical replicates of blood from several donors. Sequencing used immunoSEQ multiplex PCR; TCRdb keeps in-frame clones, though not all of them. The sample holds fewer than 85,000 clones, 90% seen once. The CDR3 loop spans 14 amino acids. The junction had 8 bases not matched to a gene; V was cut back by 6 bases and J by 3 bases. CDR1 is LNHDA, CDR2 SQIVND, per germline (reference sequence). V and J are TRBV19 and TRBJ2-7; TRBD1 aligns across 7 bases. The sample was PBMCs. This receptor was obtained from a human donor in good health. Some clones in this sample may be carry-over from other donors' samples. The chain's CDR3 is CASRLRAGGYEQYF. The CDR3, as DNA: TGTGCCAGTAGGTTAAGGGCAGGGGGCTACGAGCAGTACTTC.